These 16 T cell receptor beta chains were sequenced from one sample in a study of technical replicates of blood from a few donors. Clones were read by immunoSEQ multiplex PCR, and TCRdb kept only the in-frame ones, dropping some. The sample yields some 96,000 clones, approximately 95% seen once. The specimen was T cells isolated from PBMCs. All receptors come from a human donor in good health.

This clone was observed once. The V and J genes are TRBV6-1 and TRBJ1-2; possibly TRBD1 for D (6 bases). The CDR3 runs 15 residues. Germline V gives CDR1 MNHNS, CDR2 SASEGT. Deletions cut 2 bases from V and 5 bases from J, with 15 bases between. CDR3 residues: CASSEFRRTAYGYTF. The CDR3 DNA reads TGTGCCAGCAGTGAATTCCGGCGGACAGCATATGGCTACACCTTC.

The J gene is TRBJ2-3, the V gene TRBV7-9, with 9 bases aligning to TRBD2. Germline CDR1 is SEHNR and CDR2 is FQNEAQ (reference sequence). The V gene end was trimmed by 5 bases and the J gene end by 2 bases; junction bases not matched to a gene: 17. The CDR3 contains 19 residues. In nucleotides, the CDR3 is TGTGCCAGCAGCCACCCGGCGGGACTAGCCTATTTCCTCACAGATACGCAGTATTTT. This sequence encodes CASSHPAGLAYFLTDTQYF.

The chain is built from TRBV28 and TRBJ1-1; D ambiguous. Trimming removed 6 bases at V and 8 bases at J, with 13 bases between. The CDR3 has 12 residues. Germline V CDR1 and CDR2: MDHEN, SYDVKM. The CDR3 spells CASSLPREEAFF. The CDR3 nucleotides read TGTGCCAGCAGCCTGCCCCGGGAAGAAGCTTTCTTT.

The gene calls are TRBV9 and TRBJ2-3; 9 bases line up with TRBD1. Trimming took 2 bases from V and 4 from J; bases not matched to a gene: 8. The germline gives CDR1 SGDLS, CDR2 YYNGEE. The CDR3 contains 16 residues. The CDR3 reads CASSVGWDREADTQYF. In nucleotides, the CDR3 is TGTGCCAGCAGCGTGGGATGGGACAGGGAGGCAGATACGCAGTATTTT.

CDR3 sequence (DNA): TGCGCCAGCAAAGGGACTAGCGAATATACGCAGTATTTT. It yields the protein CASKGTSEYTQYF. The chain carries TRBV5-1 and TRBJ2-3; the match to TRBD2 covers 10 bases. This CDR3 is 13 amino acids long. Germline V gene data show CDR1 as SGHRS and CDR2 as YFSETQ. J gave up 7 bases and V 6 bases, and 5 bases lay outside the gene matches.

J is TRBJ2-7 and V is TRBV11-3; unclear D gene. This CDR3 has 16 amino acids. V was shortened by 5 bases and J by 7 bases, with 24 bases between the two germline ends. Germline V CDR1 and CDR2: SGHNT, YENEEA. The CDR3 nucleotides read TGTGCCAGCAGCCAATTCGTGCCCGGCGCGCCGAGGGAGCAGTACTTC. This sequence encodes CASSQFVPGAPREQYF.

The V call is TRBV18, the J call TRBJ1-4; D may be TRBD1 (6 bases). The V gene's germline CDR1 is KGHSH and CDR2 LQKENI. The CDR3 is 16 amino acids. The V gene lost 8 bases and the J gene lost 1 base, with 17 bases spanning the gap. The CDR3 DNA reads TGTGCCAGCCGAGGTTCAGGGGATTTAACTAATGAAAAACTGTTTTTT. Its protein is CASRGSGDLTNEKLFF.

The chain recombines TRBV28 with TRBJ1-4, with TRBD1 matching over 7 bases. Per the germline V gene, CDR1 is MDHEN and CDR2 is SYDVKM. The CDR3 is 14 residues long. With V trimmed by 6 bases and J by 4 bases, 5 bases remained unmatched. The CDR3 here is CASRRTGGNEKLFF. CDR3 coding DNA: TGTGCCAGCAGAAGGACAGGCGGTAATGAAAAACTGTTTTTT.

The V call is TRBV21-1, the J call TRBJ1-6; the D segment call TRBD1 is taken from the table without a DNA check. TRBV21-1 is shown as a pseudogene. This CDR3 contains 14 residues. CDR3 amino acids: CASSNGTVNSPLHF. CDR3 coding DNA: TGTGCCAGCAGCAACGGGACAGTTAATTCACCCCTCCACTTT.

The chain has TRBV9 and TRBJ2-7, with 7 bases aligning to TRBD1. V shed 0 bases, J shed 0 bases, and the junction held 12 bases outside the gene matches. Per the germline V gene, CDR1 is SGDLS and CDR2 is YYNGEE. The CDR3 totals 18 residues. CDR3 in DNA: TGTGCCAGCAGCGTAGCCGAAAGGACAGGCCTCTTCTCCTACGAGCAGTACTTC. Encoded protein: CASSVAERTGLFSYEQYF.

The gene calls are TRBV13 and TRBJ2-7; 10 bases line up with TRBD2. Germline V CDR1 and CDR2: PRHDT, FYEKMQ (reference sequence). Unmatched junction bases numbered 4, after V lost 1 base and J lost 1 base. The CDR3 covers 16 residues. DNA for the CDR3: TGTGCCAGCAGCTTAGTGAGGACTAGCGGATCCTACGAGCAGTACTTC. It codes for CASSLVRTSGSYEQYF.

Here the CDR3 reads CASSPRASGRINEQFF. The DNA for the CDR3 is TGTGCCAGCAGCCCCCGGGCTAGCGGGAGAATCAATGAGCAGTTCTTC. The chain employs TRBV11-3 and TRBJ2-1, with TRBD2 matching over 10 bases. The length of the CDR3 is 16 residues. Germline values: CDR1 SGHNT, CDR2 YENEEA. The trim removed 5 bases at V and 6 bases at J, leaving 10 bases unmatched.

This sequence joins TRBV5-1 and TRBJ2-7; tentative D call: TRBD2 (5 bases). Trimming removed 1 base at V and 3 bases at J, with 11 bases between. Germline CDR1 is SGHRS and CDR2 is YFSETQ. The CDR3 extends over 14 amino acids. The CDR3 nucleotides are TGCGCCAGCAGCTTGTGGCATAGCGTCTACGAGCAGTACTTC. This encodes CASSLWHSVYEQYF. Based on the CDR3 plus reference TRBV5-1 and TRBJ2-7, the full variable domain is KAGVTQTPRYLIKTRGQQVTLSCSPISGHRSVSWYQQTPGQGLQFLFEYFSETQRNKGNFPGRFSGRQFSNSRSEMNVSTLELGDSALYLCASSLWHSVYEQYFGPGTRLTVT.

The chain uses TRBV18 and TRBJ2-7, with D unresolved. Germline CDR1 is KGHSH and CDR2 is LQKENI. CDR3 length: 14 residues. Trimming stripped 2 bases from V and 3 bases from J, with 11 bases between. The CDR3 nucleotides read TGTGCCAGCTCACCAGGGCACCGCAGCTACGAGCAGTACTTC. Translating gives CASSPGHRSYEQYF.

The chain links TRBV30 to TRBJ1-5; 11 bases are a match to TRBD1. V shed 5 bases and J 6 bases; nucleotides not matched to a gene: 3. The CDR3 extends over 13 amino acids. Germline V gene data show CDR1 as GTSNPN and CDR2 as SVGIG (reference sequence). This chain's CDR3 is CAWAGTGGQPQHF. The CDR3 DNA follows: TGTGCCTGGGCCGGGACAGGGGGTCAGCCCCAGCATTTT.

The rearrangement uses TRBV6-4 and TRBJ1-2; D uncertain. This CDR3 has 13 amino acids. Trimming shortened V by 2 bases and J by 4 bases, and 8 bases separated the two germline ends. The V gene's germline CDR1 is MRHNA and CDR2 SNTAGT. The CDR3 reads CASSDGEGYGYTF. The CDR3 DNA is TGTGCCAGCAGTGACGGGGAGGGCTATGGCTACACCTTC.